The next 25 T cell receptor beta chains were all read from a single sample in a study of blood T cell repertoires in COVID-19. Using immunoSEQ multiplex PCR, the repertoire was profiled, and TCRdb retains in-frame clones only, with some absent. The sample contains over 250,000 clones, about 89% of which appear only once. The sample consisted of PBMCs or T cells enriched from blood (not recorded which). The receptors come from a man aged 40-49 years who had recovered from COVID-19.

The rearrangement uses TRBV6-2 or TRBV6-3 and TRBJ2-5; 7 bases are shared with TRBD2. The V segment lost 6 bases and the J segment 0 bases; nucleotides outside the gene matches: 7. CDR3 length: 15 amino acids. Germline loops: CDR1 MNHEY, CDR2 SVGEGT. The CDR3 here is CASSQRGEYQETQYF. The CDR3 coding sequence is TGTGCCAGCAGCCAGCGGGGAGAGTACCAAGAGACCCAGTACTTC.

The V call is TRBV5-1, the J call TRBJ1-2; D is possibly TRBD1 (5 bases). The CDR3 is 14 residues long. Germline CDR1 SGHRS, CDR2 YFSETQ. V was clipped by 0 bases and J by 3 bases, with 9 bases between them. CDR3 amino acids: CASSLGQRHYGYTF. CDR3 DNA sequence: TGCGCCAGCAGCTTGGGACAGAGGCACTATGGCTACACCTTC.

The CDR3: CSVVELAGYNEQFF. For the CDR3, the DNA is TGCAGCGTTGTGGAGCTAGCGGGGTACAATGAGCAGTTCTTC. The rearrangement joins TRBV29-1 to TRBJ2-1, with 9 positions matching TRBD2. Germline CDR1 reads SQVTM; CDR2 reads ANQGSEA. Germline trimming cut 4 bases from V and 4 bases from J; bases unmatched to any gene: 5. The CDR3 has 14 amino acids.

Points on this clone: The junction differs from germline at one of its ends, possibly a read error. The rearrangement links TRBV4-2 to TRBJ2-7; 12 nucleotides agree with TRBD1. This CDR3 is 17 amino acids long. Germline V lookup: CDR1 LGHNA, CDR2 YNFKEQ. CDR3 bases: TGTGCCAGCAGCCCCGCGGTCGGGACAGGGGGCTCCCACGAGCAGTACTTC. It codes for CASSPAVGTGGSHEQYF.

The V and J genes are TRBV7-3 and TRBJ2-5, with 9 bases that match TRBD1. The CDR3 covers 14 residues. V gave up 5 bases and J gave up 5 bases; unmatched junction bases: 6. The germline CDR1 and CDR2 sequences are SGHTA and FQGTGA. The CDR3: CASSHRGRAETQYF. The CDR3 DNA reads TGTGCCAGCAGCCACAGGGGGCGAGCGGAGACCCAGTACTTC.

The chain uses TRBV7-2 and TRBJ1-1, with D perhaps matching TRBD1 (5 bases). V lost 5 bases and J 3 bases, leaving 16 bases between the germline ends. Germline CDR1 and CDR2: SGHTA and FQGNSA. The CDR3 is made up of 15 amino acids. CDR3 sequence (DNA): TGTGCCAGCAGCGCCCGACAGCCTGGGGACACTGAAGCTTTCTTT. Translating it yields CASSARQPGDTEAFF.

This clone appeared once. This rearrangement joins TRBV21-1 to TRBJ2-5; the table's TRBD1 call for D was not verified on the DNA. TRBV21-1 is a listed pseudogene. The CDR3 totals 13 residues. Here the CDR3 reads CASGPQGEETQYF. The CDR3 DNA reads TGTGCCAGCGGGCCTCAGGGTGAAGAGACCCAGTACTTC.

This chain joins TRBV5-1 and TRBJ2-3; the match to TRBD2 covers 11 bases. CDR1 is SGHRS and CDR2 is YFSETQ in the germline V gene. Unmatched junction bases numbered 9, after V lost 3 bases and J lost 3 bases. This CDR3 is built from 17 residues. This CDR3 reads CASSSTLAGDGTDTQYF. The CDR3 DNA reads TGCGCCAGCAGCTCAACACTAGCGGGAGACGGAACAGATACGCAGTATTTT.

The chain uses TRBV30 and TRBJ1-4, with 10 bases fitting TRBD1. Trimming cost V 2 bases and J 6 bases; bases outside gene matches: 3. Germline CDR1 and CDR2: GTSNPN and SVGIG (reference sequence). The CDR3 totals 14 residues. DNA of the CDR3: TGTGCCTGGAGTTGGGACAGGGGTCATGAAAAACTGTTTTTT. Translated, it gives CAWSWDRGHEKLFF.

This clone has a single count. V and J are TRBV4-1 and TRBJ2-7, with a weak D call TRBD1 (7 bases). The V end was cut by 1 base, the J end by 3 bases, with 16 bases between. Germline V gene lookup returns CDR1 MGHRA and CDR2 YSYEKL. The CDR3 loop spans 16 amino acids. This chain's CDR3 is CASSQAAGGTVYEQYF. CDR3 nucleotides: TGCGCCAGCAGCCAAGCCGCAGGGGGGACTGTCTACGAGCAGTACTTC.

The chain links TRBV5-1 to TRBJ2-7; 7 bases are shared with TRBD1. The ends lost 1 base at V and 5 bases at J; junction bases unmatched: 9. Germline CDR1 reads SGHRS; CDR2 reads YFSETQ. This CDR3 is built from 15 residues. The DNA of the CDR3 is TGCGCCAGCAGCTTGCGAGGGGGCGCTGGGAACGAGCAGTACTTC. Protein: CASSLRGGAGNEQYF.

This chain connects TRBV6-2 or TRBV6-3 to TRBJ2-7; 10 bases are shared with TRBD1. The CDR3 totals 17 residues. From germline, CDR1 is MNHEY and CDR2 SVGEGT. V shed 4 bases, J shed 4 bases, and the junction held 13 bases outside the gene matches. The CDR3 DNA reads TGTGCCAGCAGTTCTACCCTTGGGACAGGGGCGGCGTACGAGCAGTACTTC. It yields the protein CASSSTLGTGAAYEQYF.

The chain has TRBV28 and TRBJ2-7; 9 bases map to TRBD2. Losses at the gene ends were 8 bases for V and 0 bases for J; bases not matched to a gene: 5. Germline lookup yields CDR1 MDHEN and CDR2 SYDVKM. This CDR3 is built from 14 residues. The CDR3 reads CASQLAGYSYEQYF. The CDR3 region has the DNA TGTGCCAGCCAGCTAGCGGGGTACTCCTACGAGCAGTACTTC.

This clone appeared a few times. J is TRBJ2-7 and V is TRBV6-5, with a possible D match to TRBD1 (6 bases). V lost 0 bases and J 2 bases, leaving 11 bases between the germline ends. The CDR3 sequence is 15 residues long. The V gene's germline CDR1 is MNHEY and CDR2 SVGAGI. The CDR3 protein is CASSYSRQGTYEQYF. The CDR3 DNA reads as TGTGCCAGCAGTTACTCGCGGCAGGGGACCTACGAGCAGTACTTC.

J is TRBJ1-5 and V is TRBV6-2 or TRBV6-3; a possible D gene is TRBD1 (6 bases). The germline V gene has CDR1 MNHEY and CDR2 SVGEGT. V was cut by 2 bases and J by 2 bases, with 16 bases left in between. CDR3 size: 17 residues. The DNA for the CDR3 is TGTGCCAGCAGTTACCACAGGGTGCATTTGGGCAATCAGCCCCAGCATTTT. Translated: CASSYHRVHLGNQPQHF.

CDR3 bases: TGTGCCAGCTCCTTAATGGGACTCGGCGAGCAGTTCTTC. This encodes CASSLMGLGEQFF. The genes are TRBV2 and TRBJ2-1, with D maybe TRBD2 (6 bases). V was shortened by 8 bases and J by 10 bases, with 18 bases between the two germline ends. Germline-derived CDR1 and CDR2 are SNHLY and FYNNEI. The CDR3 sequence is 13 residues long.

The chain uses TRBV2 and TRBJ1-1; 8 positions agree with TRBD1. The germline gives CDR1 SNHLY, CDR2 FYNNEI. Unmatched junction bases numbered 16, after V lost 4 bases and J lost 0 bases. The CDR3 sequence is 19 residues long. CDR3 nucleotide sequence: TGTGCCAGCAGTGGACCAGGGGGCTCCGACCTTAGGATGAACACTGAAGCTTTCTTT. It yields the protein CASSGPGGSDLRMNTEAFF.

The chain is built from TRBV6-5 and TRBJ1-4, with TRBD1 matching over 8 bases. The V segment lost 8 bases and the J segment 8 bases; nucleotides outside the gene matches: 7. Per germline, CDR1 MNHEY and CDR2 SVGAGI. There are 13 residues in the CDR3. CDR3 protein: CASGRTGREKLFF. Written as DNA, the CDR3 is TGTGCCAGCGGGCGGACAGGGCGAGAAAAACTGTTTTTT.

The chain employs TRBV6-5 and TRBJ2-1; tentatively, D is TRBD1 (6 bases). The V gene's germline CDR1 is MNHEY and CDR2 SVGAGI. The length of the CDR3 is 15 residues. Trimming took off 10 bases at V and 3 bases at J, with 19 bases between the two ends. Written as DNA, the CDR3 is TGTGCCACCGTCAAGGGGGTTGGGCTCTACAATGAGCAGTTCTTC. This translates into CATVKGVGLYNEQFF.

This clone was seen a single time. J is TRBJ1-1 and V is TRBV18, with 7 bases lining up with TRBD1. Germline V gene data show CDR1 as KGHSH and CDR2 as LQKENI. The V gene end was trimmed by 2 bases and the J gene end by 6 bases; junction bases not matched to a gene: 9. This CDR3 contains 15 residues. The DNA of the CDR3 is TGTGCCAGCTCACCATGGGCAGGGGGTATCTCTGAAGCTTTCTTT. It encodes CASSPWAGGISEAFF.

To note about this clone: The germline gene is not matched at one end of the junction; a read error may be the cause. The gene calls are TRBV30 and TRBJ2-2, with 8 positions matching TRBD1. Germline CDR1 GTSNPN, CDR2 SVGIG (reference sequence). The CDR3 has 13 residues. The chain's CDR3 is CARRTGKGGELFF. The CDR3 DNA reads TGTGCCCGGAGGACAGGGAAGGGCGGGGAGCTGTTTTTT.

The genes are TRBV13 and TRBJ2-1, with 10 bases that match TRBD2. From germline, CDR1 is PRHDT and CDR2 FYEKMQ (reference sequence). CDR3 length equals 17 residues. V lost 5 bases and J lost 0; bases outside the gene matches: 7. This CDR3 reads CASSASGGLSSYNEQFF. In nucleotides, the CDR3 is TGTGCCAGCAGCGCTAGCGGGGGTCTGAGCTCCTACAATGAGCAGTTCTTC.

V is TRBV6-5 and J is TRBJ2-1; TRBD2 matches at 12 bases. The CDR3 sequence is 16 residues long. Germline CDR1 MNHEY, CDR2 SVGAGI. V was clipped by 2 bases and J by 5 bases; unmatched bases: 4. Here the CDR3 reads CASSYPLAGGDNEQFF. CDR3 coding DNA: TGTGCCAGCAGTTACCCCCTAGCGGGGGGGGACAATGAGCAGTTCTTC.

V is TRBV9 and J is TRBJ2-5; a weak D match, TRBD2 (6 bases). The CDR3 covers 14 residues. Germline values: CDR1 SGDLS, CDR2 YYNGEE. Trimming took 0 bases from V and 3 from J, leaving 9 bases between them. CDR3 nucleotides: TGTGCCAGCAGCGTAGTGGGGGGAGAAGAGACCCAGTACTTC. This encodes CASSVVGGEETQYF.

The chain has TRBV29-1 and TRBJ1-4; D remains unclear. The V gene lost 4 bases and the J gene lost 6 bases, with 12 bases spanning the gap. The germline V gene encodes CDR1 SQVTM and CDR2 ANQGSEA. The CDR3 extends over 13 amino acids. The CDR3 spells CSVAIANDEKLFF. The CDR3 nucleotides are TGCAGCGTTGCCATTGCTAACGATGAAAAACTGTTTTTT.